Listed here are 27 T cell receptor beta chains from one sample, sequenced in a study of T cell repertoires in cytomegalovirus infection. TCRdb passed the reads through MiXCR, listing each CDR3 protein once. The sample lists about 180,000 distinct CDR3 sequences, about 17% seen once, with approximately 25% in the top ten. Sequences were obtained from CD8+ T cells from PBMCs. The receptors come from a human donor in good health (CMV status not recorded). Some clones in this sample may be carry-over from other donors' samples.

The chain links TRBV7-2 to TRBJ2-5; D gene ambiguous. Per germline, CDR1 SGHTA and CDR2 FQGNSA. This CDR3 is built from 12 residues. Trimming pared 4 bases from V and 7 bases from J, leaving 10 bases between. CDR3 residues: CASSSRTGTQYF. The DNA for the CDR3 is TGTGCCAGCAGCTCCAGAACCGGGACCCAGTACTTC.

The chain recombines TRBV7-9 with TRBJ2-1; possibly TRBD1 for D (5 bases). Trimming pared 5 bases from V and 5 bases from J, leaving 10 bases between. This CDR3 region has 13 residues. Germline V gene lookup returns CDR1 SEHNR and CDR2 FQNEAQ (reference sequence). The CDR3 DNA reads as TGTGCCAGCAGCCCTGGACAAAACAATGAGCAGTTCTTC. As protein: CASSPGQNNEQFF.

This chain connects TRBV6-8 to TRBJ2-1; no firm D call. Germline V gives CDR1 MNHGY, CDR2 SAAAGT. V lost 2 bases to trimming and J lost 10 bases, with 6 bases between them. The CDR3 totals 11 residues. The DNA for the CDR3 is TGTGCCAGCAGTTACAGGGAAGAGCAGTTCTTC. Translated: CASSYREEQFF.

This clonotype has just a few counts. V is TRBV25-1 and J is TRBJ2-2; 9 bases align to TRBD1. In germline, CDR1 is MGHDK, CDR2 SYGVNS. V dropped 8 bases and J dropped 4; count of bases not matched to a gene: 2. The CDR3 totals 13 residues. CDR3 nucleotides: TGTGCCAGCGCGACAGGGGGCACCGGGGAGCTGTTTTTT. Protein product: CASATGGTGELFF.

Worth noting for this clonotype: A much larger clone lies a single base off, so this may be a read error. The chain carries TRBV7-2 and TRBJ2-7; maybe TRBD1 (6 bases). Germline CDR1 and CDR2: SGHTA and FQGNSA. The CDR3 extends over 14 amino acids. Trimming took off 5 bases at V and 2 bases at J, with 13 bases between the two ends. The chain's CDR3 is CASSLVRGTYEQYF. CDR3 DNA: TGTGCCAGCAGCCTGGTCAGGGGCACCTACGAGCAGTACTTC.

The gene calls are TRBV14 and TRBJ2-7; 11 bases align to TRBD2. The germline V gene has CDR1 SGHDN and CDR2 FVKESK. The V segment lost 1 base and the J segment 4 bases; nucleotides outside the gene matches: 9. This CDR3 has 17 amino acids. This CDR3 reads CASSQVLAGEKGYEQYF. The CDR3 DNA is TGTGCCAGCAGCCAAGTACTAGCGGGGGAAAAAGGGTACGAGCAGTACTTC.

V usage is TRBV7-9 and J usage is TRBJ1-1, with D perhaps TRBD1 (5 bases). The CDR3 is 14 residues long. V lost 2 bases and J 5 bases, leaving 12 bases between the germline ends. Germline CDR1 reads SEHNR; CDR2 reads FQNEAQ (reference sequence). The CDR3 sequence is CASSLSAGKTEAFF. CDR3 DNA sequence: TGTGCCAGCAGCTTATCGGCAGGGAAAACTGAAGCTTTCTTT.

This clonotype was seen more than once but under ten times. The DNA of the CDR3 is TGTGCCAGCAGTTACAGGACAGATGATAATGAAAAACTGTTTTTT. Translation gives CASSYRTDDNEKLFF. This sequence joins TRBV6-5 and TRBJ1-4; D may be TRBD1 (6 bases). The V gene's germline CDR1 is MNHEY and CDR2 SVGAGI. Between the trimmed V and J ends, which lost 2 bases and 4 bases, there was a span of 11 bases. This CDR3 region has 15 residues.

The chain carries TRBV24-1 and TRBJ2-1; D might be TRBD1 or TRBD2, each matching 5 bases. V was cut by 4 bases and J by 6 bases, with 12 bases left in between. CDR1 and CDR2 (germline): KGHDR, SFDVKD. The CDR3 spans 14 residues. The CDR3 here is CATSDLGTGNEQFF. CDR3 bases: TGTGCCACCAGTGACCTCGGGACGGGCAATGAGCAGTTCTTC.

The chain links TRBV7-9 to TRBJ2-6; D ambiguous. CDR1 is SEHNR and CDR2 is FQNEAQ in the germline V gene (reference sequence). The CDR3 is made up of 15 amino acids. V lost 10 bases and J lost 4, with 17 bases in between. CDR3 coding DNA: TGTGCCATCCCGCCGAGGTCCCGAGGGGCCAACGTCCTGACTTTC. This gives the protein CAIPPRSRGANVLTF.

In its sample, this clonotype was seen a few times. The J gene is TRBJ2-6, the V gene TRBV29-1; a weak D match, TRBD1 (6 bases). The germline CDR1 and CDR2 sequences are SQVTM and ANQGSEA. V lost 7 bases to trimming and J lost 1 base, with 11 bases between them. The CDR3 sequence is 14 residues long. CDR3 loop: CSARGSSGANVLTF. The CDR3 region has the DNA TGCAGCGCCAGGGGTAGTTCTGGGGCCAACGTCCTGACTTTC. Together with reference TRBV29-1 and TRBJ2-6, the CDR3 gives the full variable domain: SAVISQKPSRDICQRGTSLTIQCQVDSQVTMMFWYRQQPGQSLTLIATANQGSEATYESGFVIDKFPISRPNLTFSTLTVSNMSPEDSSIYLCSARGSSGANVLTFGAGSRLTVL.

This chain links TRBV7-2 with TRBJ2-5; maybe TRBD1 (6 bases). CDR1 is SGHTA and CDR2 is FQGNSA in the germline V gene. The CDR3 contains 14 residues. V dropped 5 bases and J dropped 5 bases, with 15 bases sitting between them. CDR3 bases: TGTGCCAGCAGCCCCACAGGGATTTGGGAGACCCAGTACTTC. Protein: CASSPTGIWETQYF.

V and J are TRBV9 and TRBJ2-7, with 9 positions matching TRBD1. The CDR3 spans 16 residues. The V gene's germline CDR1 is SGDLS and CDR2 YYNGEE. The J segment lost 0 bases and the V segment lost 3 bases, leaving 7 bases of the junction unmatched. CDR3 loop: CASSARDRAGSYEQYF. In DNA form, the CDR3 reads TGTGCCAGCAGCGCAAGGGACAGGGCCGGCTCCTACGAGCAGTACTTC.

This clonotype was counted only a few times. This rearrangement joins TRBV28 to TRBJ1-1; 7 nucleotides line up with TRBD1. The V and J ends lost 5 bases and 6 bases, in that order; junction bases with no gene match: 6. Germline loops: CDR1 MDHEN, CDR2 SYDVKM. The CDR3 consists of 13 residues. The CDR3 nucleotides read TGTGCCAGCAGTACTACAGGGGTTCCTGAAGCTTTCTTT. The encoded protein is CASSTTGVPEAFF.

The CDR3 protein is CASSFVQGPNQPQHF. The CDR3 region has the DNA TGTGCCAGCAGCTTTGTCCAGGGCCCCAATCAGCCCCAGCATTTT. This chain connects TRBV7-8 to TRBJ1-5; a possible D gene is TRBD1 (5 bases). V was cut by 3 bases and J by 3 bases, with 12 bases left in between. The V gene's germline CDR1 is SGHVS and CDR2 FQNEAQ. This CDR3 contains 15 residues.

In its sample, this clonotype was seen a few times. The chain combines TRBV7-9 with TRBJ1-5; unclear D gene. The CDR3 length is 13 residues. V lost 0 bases and J 5 bases, leaving 5 bases between the germline ends. Germline CDR1 reads SEHNR; CDR2 reads FQNEAQ (reference sequence). The CDR3 nucleotides are TGTGCCAGCAGCTTAGCCGACGATCAGCCCCAGCATTTT. This gives the protein CASSLADDQPQHF.

This clonotype was observed a single time. The chain is built from TRBV7-6 and TRBJ2-2; D not certain. Deletions cut 8 bases from V and 5 bases from J, with 15 bases between. CDR1 and CDR2 from the germline V gene are SGHVS and FNYEAQ. CDR3 length: 14 residues. The CDR3, as DNA: TGTGCCAGCCGACCGGGTGGGGATACCGGGGAGCTGTTTTTT. Its protein product is CASRPGGDTGELFF. Drawing the rest from reference TRBV7-6 and TRBJ2-2, the complete variable domain is GAGVSQSPRYKVTKRGQDVALRCDPISGHVSLYWYRQALGQGPEFLTYFNYEAQQDKSGLPNDRFSAERPEGSISTLTIQRTEQRDSAMYRCASRPGGDTGELFFGEGSRLTVL.

Only a few counts were recorded for this clonotype. The chain recombines TRBV6-2 or TRBV6-3 with TRBJ2-3, with D possibly TRBD2 on 6 matching bases. V gave up 2 bases and J gave up 9 bases, with 6 bases separating them. The CDR3 sequence is 11 residues long. CDR1 MNHEY and CDR2 SVGEGT come from the germline V gene. CDR3 region: CASSYAGTQYF. The CDR3 DNA is TGTGCCAGCAGTTACGCGGGGACGCAGTATTTT.

This clonotype was picked up a small number of times. One end of the junction fails to match germline, which may point to a read error. The gene calls are TRBV7-2 and TRBJ2-3, with unresolved D. Germline V gene data show CDR1 as SGHTA and CDR2 as FQGNSA. There are 14 residues in the CDR3. The CDR3 DNA reads as TGTGCCAGCAGCTTATGGGGAAGCACAGATACGCAGAATTTT. Its translation: CASSLWGSTDTQNF. The full variable domain, with the rest looked up from reference TRBV7-2 and TRBJ2-3, is GAGVSQSPSNKVTEKGKDVELRCDPISGHTALYWYRQSLGQGLEFLIYFQGNSAPDKSGLPSDRFSAERTGGSVSTLTIQRTQQEDSAVYLCASSLWGSTDTQNFGPGTRLTVL.

This clonotype has a handful of counts. V is TRBV6-2 or TRBV6-3 and J is TRBJ2-5, with D unresolved. CDR1 MNHEY and CDR2 SVGEGT come from the germline V gene. The CDR3 length is 15 residues. Deletions cut 6 bases from V and 3 bases from J, with 17 bases between. The CDR3 DNA sequence: TGTGCCAGCAGGCAGATTCGAGATGCAGAAGAGACCCAGTACTTC. Translating gives CASRQIRDAEETQYF.

The chain recombines TRBV28 with TRBJ1-5; 7 bases are shared with TRBD1. Germline loops: CDR1 MDHEN, CDR2 SYDVKM. The V gene end was trimmed by 10 bases and the J gene end by 0 bases; junction bases not matched to a gene: 9. There are 15 residues in the CDR3. The CDR3 spells CAIKADRDSNQPQHF. DNA for the CDR3: TGTGCCATCAAGGCAGACAGGGATAGCAATCAGCCCCAGCATTTT.

The J gene is TRBJ2-7, the V gene TRBV20-1, with D uncertain. Trimming shortened V by 3 bases and J by 0 bases, and 3 bases separated the two germline ends. The CDR3 runs 11 residues. Germline V gene sequence: CDR1 DFQATT, CDR2 SNEGSKA (reference sequence). The CDR3 region is CSARDSYEQYF. The CDR3 DNA is TGCAGTGCTAGGGACTCCTACGAGCAGTACTTC.

This clonotype was observed many times. At one end the junction does not follow the germline gene, possibly because of a read error. The CDR3 sequence is CASSLKGKAAQAF. CDR3 in DNA: TGTGCCAGCAGCTTAAAAGGGAAAGCCGCGCAGGCCTTC. V and J are TRBV7-9 and TRBJ1-2; D unresolved. The length of the CDR3 is 13 residues. Germline-derived CDR1 and CDR2 are SEHNR and FQNEAQ (reference sequence).

The rearrangement joins TRBV5-1 to TRBJ2-1; no firm D call. The CDR3 loop spans 12 amino acids. CDR1 and CDR2 from the germline V gene are SGHRS and YFSETQ. Trimming shortened V by 0 bases and J by 10 bases, and 8 bases separated the two germline ends. As DNA, the CDR3 is TGCGCCAGCAGCTTGGCCCGGCCAGAGCAGTTCTTC. It encodes CASSLARPEQFF.

V usage is TRBV7-7 and J usage is TRBJ2-7; no clear D gene. The germline CDR1 and CDR2 sequences are SSHAT and FNYEAQ (reference sequence). V gave up 1 base and J gave up 1 base, with 8 bases separating them. The CDR3 contains 14 residues. The CDR3: CASSLGTDSYEQYF. The DNA for the CDR3 is TGTGCCAGCAGCTTAGGGACCGATTCCTACGAGCAGTACTTC.

This clonotype was seen a handful of times. The CDR3 sequence is CSARVGGGHTEAFF. The CDR3 DNA sequence: TGCAGTGCTAGAGTAGGGGGGGGGCACACTGAAGCTTTCTTT. The chain links TRBV20-1 to TRBJ1-1, with a tentative D call TRBD1 (6 bases). The germline V gene has CDR1 DFQATT and CDR2 SNEGSKA (reference sequence). Trimming took off 1 base at V and 3 bases at J, with 12 bases between the two ends. The CDR3 has 14 residues.

The rearrangement links TRBV7-9 to TRBJ1-2; D is undetermined. Germline V gene data show CDR1 as SEHNR and CDR2 as FQNEAQ (reference sequence). V was trimmed by 1 base and J by 6 bases, leaving 6 bases between them. The CDR3 contains 12 residues. CDR3 residues: CASSLGPNGYTF. The CDR3, as DNA: TGTGCCAGCAGCTTAGGACCAAATGGCTACACCTTC.